This entry features one T cell receptor beta chain sequence. Which antigen it targets is not known. Per-base quality was not reported, and no clone a single base away is much larger than it. This entry comes from a study of cytomegalovirus exposure and HLA in healthy donors (dated 2017 in TCRdb). In terms of the full investigation: An earlier analysis of under 600 of the donors reported approximately 270 Gb of sequence data and 117 million unique TCR beta sequences from approximately 180 million T cells. A later genetic analysis used genome-wide SNP genotypes for about 65% of the 666 donors, treating that subset as a discovery cohort. HLA typing included class I and class II loci at four-digit resolution. The aim of the study was to test whether cataloging public T cell receptors could identify signatures of past pathogen exposure. All discovery cohort repertoires had been generated using a single sequencing platform. Around 320 gigabases of sequencing data and tens of millions of unique TCR sequences were included in an early release covering 550 to 650 HLA-typed donors. The T cell repertoires of 550 to 850 subjects were profiled by immunosequencing and related to cytomegalovirus serostatus. Across approximately 400 genotyped donors of the cohort, an average of 235,054 unique TCR beta nucleotide sequences per donor were sequenced, and 15% to 20% of those sequences were non-productive. Roughly 5 DR-DQ haplotypes were handled as single units for association and clustering, since linkage in the cohort was strong. Typing coverage varied by locus: about 629-640 donors for A, B, C, DRB1 and DQB1; approximately 500 for DQA1; approximately 610 for DPA1; approximately 490 for DPB1. In a later analysis, previously published TCR beta repertoires from 550 to 700 donors were re-analyzed and high-resolution HLA genotyping was added so that TCR occurrence patterns could be studied. Donor age, sex, ethnicity and CMV serostatus were collected together with the repertoire data. The later analysis used no new phenotypic data to find candidate immune exposures, relying instead on TCR beta sequences and their occurrence across donors. To predict cytomegalovirus infection status, the study brought together high-throughput TCR immunosequencing, statistical association of individual TCRs with disease status, and machine learning. Along with the roughly 700-subject first cohort, a separate validation cohort of some 130 different subjects was used. Of the 350 to 450 genotyped donors, 65% to 90% fell in the genetic ancestry cluster associated with self-reported Caucasian donors. An earlier analysis of 587 of the donors applied high-throughput TCR beta sequencing to assess whether each TCR beta V gene segment acted as functional or pseudogenic. Study-level results and caveats: When HLA alleles, especially DR and DQ, strongly co-occurred, TCR associations were difficult to assign to individual alleles. Linkage disequilibrium might explain the correlated functional status among segregating V segments, but an unknown experimental factor could not be ruled out. According to the authors, the approach could potentially be generalized to other disease states and immunological phenotypes. Most TCR sequences were seen in very few donors, while some public TCRs were found in many individuals. Because HLA typing was missing for some donors at each locus, association tests included only the typed subset. A later analysis reported that several top co-occurrence clusters appeared linked to parvovirus B19, influenza, CMV and Epstein-Barr virus. In both the original and validation cohorts, the classifier was reported to diagnose cytomegalovirus status with high specificity and sensitivity. Presence/absence analyses assumed roughly uniform sequencing depth across donors, an assumption that may not hold. In a later analysis, the rate of TCR association differed among HLA loci, with DRB1 alleles having the most associated TCRs and HLA-C alleles having the fewest. The only immune exposure information available for the cohort was CMV serostatus. Seventeen rarely observed V segments, including chromosome 9 orphons, were excluded from the earlier analysis of several hundred of the donors because counts were too low. According to a later genetic analysis, donors in an Asian-associated ancestry cluster had fewer N-insertions in productive TCRs than the approximately 650-donor mean. A further reported finding was that TCR beta sequences accurately predicted the HLA-A and HLA-B alleles for most subjects in the first cohort. Compared with equally common non-associated chains, HLA-associated TCR beta chains in a later analysis were more clonally expanded and had lower generation probabilities. Only TCR beta chains were sequenced in this cohort, and the absence of alpha or paired-chain data limited detectable features. A later genetic analysis associated a missense DCLRE1C variant with V-gene and J-gene trimming of TCR beta chains, and an independent cohort replicated the association. Broadly in line with IMGT annotations, most TCR beta V segments showed up in productive rearrangements about 87% or about 30% of the time in an earlier analysis of several hundred of the donors. The study gave a list of about 170 TCR beta chains associated with cytomegalovirus. Some IMGT-functional V segments, including TRBV6-2 and TRBV6-3, could not be distinguished by the 87-base-pair reads and were therefore excluded. In vitro tests confirmed that a few of the cytomegalovirus-associated TCR beta chains recognize cytomegalovirus antigens. A group of highly shared sequence variants was considered likely to be a technical artifact of the sequencing pipeline. In a later analysis, 16,951 TCR beta sequences were associated with specific HLA alleles at a false discovery rate of 0.05. In a later analysis, most CMV-associated TCR beta chains were found to appear HLA-restricted, with HLA associations seemingly driven largely by CMV exposure.

Library construction relied on the immunoSEQ multiplex PCR assay. For the multiplex PCR, a mixture combining 60 forward primers for TCR Vbeta segments and 13 reverse primers for TCR Jbeta segments was used. The CDR3 region of rearranged TCR beta genes was amplified from genomic DNA with a multiplex PCR assay. Amplified TCR beta libraries were sequenced as 87-base-pair reads on the Illumina HiSeq System. On the authors' methods: Across the 670 or so repertoires, a later analysis counted 80 million or so unique TCR beta chains, about 10 million of which were shared by at least two donors. To remove PCR and sequencing errors, raw reads were error-corrected and collapsed into unique sequences using a nearest-neighbor algorithm that merged closely related sequences. CDR3 sequences were aligned to IMGT reference sequences to assign V, D and J gene segments. Each retained sequence needed at least a six-nucleotide match to both a V gene segment and a J gene segment. Rearrangements were classified as productive when the CDR3 lacked stop codons and remained in frame with V and J, and all other rearrangements were classified as non-productive. Following IMGT convention, CDR3 was defined as the stretch from the second conserved V-encoded cysteine up to the conserved J-encoded phenylalanine. In an earlier analysis of around 540 of the donors, sequences lacking an unambiguous match to a single V gene segment were excluded. An earlier analysis of 550 to 650 of the donors classified V segments as functional when productive rearrangements were above 56.7% and as segregating when the standard deviation between donors was above 5%. A statistical classification framework was built to diagnose cytomegalovirus status from the catalog of TCR beta chain sequences. In a later analysis, V and J genes were assigned by comparing TCR nucleotide sequences against IMGT/GENE-DB human TR gene sequences. Using the TCRdist pipeline, a later analysis assigned CDR3 sequences along with most-parsimonious VDJ recombination scenarios. In a later analysis, each TCR beta chain was defined by its CDR3 amino acid sequence together with its V-gene family, and reads without a unique V-gene family were excluded. A later analysis removed several hundred highly shared, low-generation-probability nucleotide sequences to deal with suspected cross-contamination and a sequencing artifact. A later analysis calculated a clonal expansion index for each public chain from normalized within-repertoire ranks of inferred template counts. A later analysis computed generation probabilities with a VDJ recombination model fitted to out-of-frame rearrangements, and checked the results against IGoR. Hypergeometric tests were used in a later analysis to score TCR-TCR, TCR-HLA and TCR-CMV co-occurrence, with a repertoire-size bias correction applied to the TCR pairs. A later analysis estimated false discovery rates by permuting HLA or CMV assignments 20 times. In a later analysis, co-occurring TCRs were grouped using DBSCAN, and TCRdist sequence similarity was added for clustering within HLA-allele-positive subsets. For co-occurrence clustering, repertoires with fewer than 30,000 or more than 120,000 public chains were excluded, along with a handful of repertoires with anomalous nucleotide sharing. The source is immuneACCESS, and TCRdb retained only in-frame sequences with V and J called. Part of the clones is not carried over; for the studies checked, unresolved V genes explain less than half of this, and the remainder is unexplained. V and J calls and clone size are as listed in that table; D and trimming were resolved from the DNA. In all, the sample holds 150,000 to 200,000 clones, and about four fifths of those were seen once. The top ten clones comprise less than 9% of the sample.

For CDR1 and CDR2, the germline V gene (reference sequence) lists SGHNT and YYREEE. Including cysteine and phenylalanine, the CDR3 has 14 amino acids. Only the CDR3 DNA stays, 42 bases, in frame from base 1. V loses 0 bases, J loses 4 bases, and the germline ends lie 11 bases apart. The cohort was made up of hundreds of healthy bone marrow donors. At the time of sampling, all cohort members were nominally healthy, though unrecorded immune exposures were likely present. The donor was CMV seropositive and was included in the group of some 290 seropositive cohort members. A peripheral blood sample was collected from each donor, and TCR beta sequencing was performed on peripheral blood mononuclear cells. Genomic DNA extraction from the blood cell samples was performed with the Qiagen DNeasy Blood Extraction Kit.

Recombination joined TRBV5-4 with TRBJ2-7, with TRBD1 as a weak D call on 5 bases. The clonotype was recovered from a male donor in good health and CMV-seropositive. The material sequenced was PBMCs. The CDR3 reads as follows: CASSLANKGYEQYF. The nucleotide sequence reads TGTGCCAGCAGCTTGGCCAACAAGGGGTACGAGCAGTACTTC.